This TCR beta chain stems from a study of shared clonotypes between healthy human individuals. At deep level, the assay was performed. Method: immunoSEQ multiplex PCR; TCRdb's copy keeps in-frame clones and lacks some. The sample has some 2.1 million clones, roughly 96% seen once. This clone showed up just once. Every donor was a Caucasian adult from Nashville, Tennessee. This CDR3 has 13 residues. Trimming removed 6 bases from V and 5 bases from J, with 13 bases in between. The V gene's germline CDR1 is MNHNY and CDR2 SVGAGI (reference sequence). Sequencing was carried out using naive CD4+ T cells sorted from blood. Subset here: CD45RA+ positively selected. The sequence derives from a man aged 18 to 30 in good health. The chain employs TRBV6-6 and TRBJ2-5; possibly TRBD1 for D (6 bases). The CDR3 nucleotides are TGTGCCAGCAGCCTACAGGGCCTGGAGACCCAGTACTTC. Protein: CASSLQGLETQYF.